The entry that follows covers one T cell receptor beta chain sequence. These data originate in a study of blood T cell repertoires in COVID-19. Study background: COVID-19 samples collected from the United States, Italy and Spain covered acute and convalescent phases. Nucleic acid was either cDNA or gDNA, and it came from T cells, B-cell-depleted T cells, or PBMCs.

V was trimmed by 4 bases and J by 2 bases, leaving 11 bases between them. This CDR3 has 14 residues. CDR1 and CDR2 from the germline V gene are MNHEY and SMNVEV (reference sequence). Authors' analysis steps: The authors estimated nucleated cell counts from reference gene primer amplification. Sequenced by immunoSEQ multiplex PCR; TCRdb stores in-frame clones only, minus some. D and trimming come from the DNA, and the V and J calls and clone size come from that table. Among under 40,000 clones, over 90% were seen once, and the ten largest hold 5.2%. The chain combines TRBV27 with TRBJ1-2, with unresolved D. The origin of this receptor is a human donor in a cohort sampled during active COVID-19. Material: peripheral blood. CDR3 DNA: TGTGCCAGCAGTTCTCGGACTGGAAACTATGGCTACACCTTC. Its translation: CASSSRTGNYGYTF.